These 17 T cell receptor beta chains originate from one sample sequenced in a study of blood T cell repertoires in COVID-19 (TCRdb year 2020). Library preparation used the immunoSEQ multiplex PCR assay. TCRdb took this table from immuneACCESS and kept in-frame rearrangements with V and J called. Such tables lack part of the clones; where checked against another copy, unresolved V genes explain under half of the gap, and the rest is unexplained. The sample includes about 52,000 clones, with roughly 88% observed a single time. 2.5% to 3.5% of the sample comes from the top ten. The sequencing sample was made of peripheral blood. These receptors were taken from a human donor in a cohort sampled during active COVID-19.

V and J are TRBV18 and TRBJ2-3; possibly TRBD2 for D (7 bases). CDR3 length: 15 amino acids. Germline V gene sequence: CDR1 KGHSH, CDR2 LQKENI. Trimming cost V 5 bases and J 5 bases, with 17 bases left between them. The CDR3 sequence: CASSEHGGRLDTQYF. The CDR3 DNA follows: TGTGCCAGCTCAGAACACGGGGGGCGCCTAGATACGCAGTATTTT.

The chain joins TRBV30 to TRBJ1-2; a weak D match, TRBD1 (6 bases). This CDR3 region has 12 residues. CDR1 GTSNPN and CDR2 SVGIG come from the germline V gene (reference sequence). Between the trimmed V and J ends, which lost 7 bases and 7 bases, there was a span of 16 bases. The CDR3 loop is CASEGGLGGYTF. The DNA for the CDR3 is TGTGCCTCCGAGGGGGGGTTAGGTGGCTACACCTTC.

This clone has a single count. V and J are TRBV5-8 and TRBJ1-1, with D perhaps TRBD1 (5 bases). CDR1 SGHTS and CDR2 YDEGEE come from the germline V gene. There are 13 residues in the CDR3. The CDR3 loop reads CADTLRGNTEAFF. The CDR3 bases are TGTGCGGACACCTTAAGGGGGAACACTGAAGCTTTCTTT.

This rearrangement joins TRBV7-8 to TRBJ1-5, with TRBD1 matching over 7 bases. With 4 bases clipped from V and 6 bases from J, the junction kept 6 bases outside the gene matches. This CDR3 is built from 14 residues. The germline CDR1 and CDR2 sequences are SGHVS and FQNEAQ. The CDR3 nucleotides read TGTGCCAGCAGCTCGAGACAGGGCCTTCAGCCCCAGCATTTT. Protein product: CASSSRQGLQPQHF.

This chain uses TRBV6-2 or TRBV6-3 with TRBJ1-2; 7 bases are a match to TRBD1. There are 13 residues in the CDR3. The junction had 3 bases not matched to a gene; V was cut back by 0 bases and J by 8 bases. The V gene's germline CDR1 is MNHEY and CDR2 SVGEGT. The CDR3 spells CASSYSTGNGYTF. The CDR3, as DNA: TGTGCCAGCAGTTACTCGACAGGGAACGGCTACACCTTC.

The chain has TRBV9 and TRBJ2-7; 10 bases align to TRBD2. Trimming cost V 0 bases and J 0 bases; bases outside gene matches: 0. From germline, CDR1 is SGDLS and CDR2 YYNGEE. There are 15 residues in the CDR3. The CDR3 reads CASSVGTSGSYEQYF. The CDR3 DNA follows: TGTGCCAGCAGCGTAGGGACTAGCGGCTCCTACGAGCAGTACTTC.

The chain employs TRBV3-1 (or the pseudogene TRBV3-2) and TRBJ1-1; 10 bases are a match to TRBD1. This CDR3 contains 14 residues. J gave up 3 bases and V 4 bases, and 2 bases lay outside the gene matches. Germline lookup yields CDR1 LGHDT and CDR2 YNNKEL (reference sequence). The CDR3 loop is CASSLTGGDTEAFF. The CDR3, as DNA: TGTGCCAGCAGCCTGACAGGGGGCGACACTGAAGCTTTCTTT.

The chain is built from TRBV4-2 and TRBJ1-2; TRBD1 might be the D (5 bases). Germline-derived CDR1 and CDR2 are LGHNA and YNFKEQ. V dropped 0 bases and J dropped 0 bases, with 8 bases sitting between them. The CDR3 is 15 amino acids. CDR3 DNA sequence: TGTGCCAGCAGCCAAGATCGGGGGGCTAACTATGGCTACACCTTC. Translation: CASSQDRGANYGYTF.

The genes are TRBV10-3 and TRBJ2-3; D possibly corresponds to TRBD2 (6 bases). This CDR3 region has 12 residues. V lost 2 bases and J 14 bases, leaving 14 bases between the germline ends. Germline CDR1 ENHRY, CDR2 SYGVKD. CDR3 loop: CAISEPSTSWYF. CDR3 DNA: TGTGCCATCAGTGAGCCGTCGACTAGTTGGTATTTT.

The chain joins TRBV7-7 to TRBJ1-1; D gene uncertain. Germline assignment: CDR1 SSHAT and CDR2 FNYEAQ (reference sequence). The CDR3 has 17 residues. Trimming removed 0 bases at V and 5 bases at J, with 19 bases between. DNA for the CDR3: TGTGCCAGCAGCTTAGCGCGTGGTGGGCCGGATAAGACTGAAGCTTTCTTT. Its translation is CASSLARGGPDKTEAFF.

The chain joins TRBV19 to TRBJ2-1; the match to TRBD2 covers 8 bases. From germline, CDR1 is LNHDA and CDR2 SQIVND (reference sequence). J gave up 6 bases and V 6 bases, and 4 bases lay outside the gene matches. The CDR3 is made up of 13 amino acids. The CDR3 loop reads CASRGTSSNEQFF. CDR3 coding DNA: TGTGCCAGTAGAGGGACTAGTAGCAATGAGCAGTTCTTC.

The chain combines TRBV3-1 (or the pseudogene TRBV3-2) with TRBJ1-1, with D hard to call. V was trimmed by 0 bases and J by 5 bases, leaving 4 bases between them. Germline values: CDR1 LGHDT, CDR2 YNNKEL (reference sequence). This CDR3 spans 12 amino acids. As DNA, the CDR3 is TGTGCCAGCAGCCAAGACTATACTGAAGCTTTCTTT. Protein product: CASSQDYTEAFF.

The DNA for the CDR3 is TGTGCCAGCAGCTTTGGGACAGCCTACGAGCAGTACTTC. Its translation: CASSFGTAYEQYF. This chain uses TRBV11-3 with TRBJ2-7; 7 bases match TRBD1. Germline V CDR1 and CDR2: SGHNT, YENEEA. Losses at the gene ends were 3 bases for V and 2 bases for J; bases not matched to a gene: 1. The CDR3 has 13 amino acids.

J is TRBJ1-6 and V is TRBV5-1; D remains ambiguous. The germline gives CDR1 SGHRS, CDR2 YFSETQ. The CDR3 consists of 13 residues. Trimming removed 0 bases from V and 7 bases from J, with 5 bases in between. CDR3 sequence: CASSLAQNSPLHF. The CDR3 nucleotides are TGCGCCAGCAGCTTGGCCCAGAATTCACCCCTCCACTTT. The variable domain in full, with the rest retrieved from reference TRBV5-1 and TRBJ1-6, is KAGVTQTPRYLIKTRGQQVTLSCSPISGHRSVSWYQQTPGQGLQFLFEYFSETQRNKGNFPGRFSGRQFSNSRSEMNVSTLELGDSALYLCASSLAQNSPLHFGNGTRLTVT.

This clone was recorded once. The rearrangement uses TRBV11-2 and TRBJ1-1, with D unclear. The CDR3 is made up of 15 amino acids. The V end lost 0 bases, the J end lost 0 bases, and 8 bases lay between the germline ends. Per germline, CDR1 SGHAT and CDR2 FQNNGV. The CDR3 reads CASSLDARLNTEAFF. DNA for the CDR3: TGTGCCAGCAGCTTAGATGCCAGGTTGAACACTGAAGCTTTCTTT.

This sequence joins TRBV30 and TRBJ1-2; D is unclear. Looked up from germline, CDR1 is GTSNPN and CDR2 is SVGIG (reference sequence). The V and J ends lost 4 bases and 8 bases respectively, with 11 bases between them. CDR3 length: 11 residues. The CDR3 DNA sequence: TGTGCCTGGATGGACGGCGGGGGCTACACCTTC. Translation: CAWMDGGGYTF.

The gene calls are TRBV3-1 (or the pseudogene TRBV3-2) and TRBJ2-1; TRBD2 aligns across 12 bases. CDR3 length equals 15 residues. After removal of 1 base from V and 8 bases from J, the junction contained 3 bases not matched to a gene. CDR1 is LGHDT and CDR2 is YNNKEL in the germline V gene (reference sequence). CDR3 bases: TGTGCCAGCAGCCAAGGGACTAGCGGGATCCATGAGCAGTTCTTC. It specifies CASSQGTSGIHEQFF.